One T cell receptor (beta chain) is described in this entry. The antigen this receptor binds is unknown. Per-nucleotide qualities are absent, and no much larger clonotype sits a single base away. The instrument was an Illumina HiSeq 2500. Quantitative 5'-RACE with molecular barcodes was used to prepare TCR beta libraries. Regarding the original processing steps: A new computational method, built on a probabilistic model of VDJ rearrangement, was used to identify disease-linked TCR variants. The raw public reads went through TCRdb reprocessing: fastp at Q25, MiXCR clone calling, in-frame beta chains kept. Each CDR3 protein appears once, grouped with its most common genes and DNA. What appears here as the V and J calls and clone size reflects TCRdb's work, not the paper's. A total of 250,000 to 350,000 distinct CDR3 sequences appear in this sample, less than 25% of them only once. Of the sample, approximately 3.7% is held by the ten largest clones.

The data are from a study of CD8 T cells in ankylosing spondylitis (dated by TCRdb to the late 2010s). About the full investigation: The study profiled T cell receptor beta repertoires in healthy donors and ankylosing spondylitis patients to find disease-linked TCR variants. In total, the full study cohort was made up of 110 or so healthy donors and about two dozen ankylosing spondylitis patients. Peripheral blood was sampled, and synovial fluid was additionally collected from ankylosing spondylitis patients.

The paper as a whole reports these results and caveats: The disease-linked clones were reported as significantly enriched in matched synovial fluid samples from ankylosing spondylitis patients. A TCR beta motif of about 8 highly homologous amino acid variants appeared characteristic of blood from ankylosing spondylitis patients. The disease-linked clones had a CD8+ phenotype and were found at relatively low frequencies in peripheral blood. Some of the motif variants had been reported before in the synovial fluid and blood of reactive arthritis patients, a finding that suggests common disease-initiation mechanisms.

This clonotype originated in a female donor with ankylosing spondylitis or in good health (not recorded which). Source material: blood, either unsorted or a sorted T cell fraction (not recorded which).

The DNA is as follows: TGTGCCAGCAGCTTAGAGCCTAGCGGGGGGAGGAATGAGCAGTTCTTC. This is translated as CASSLEPSGGRNEQFF. Recombination joined TRBV7-2 with TRBJ2-1; the junction holds 11 bases that match TRBD2. For CDR1 and CDR2, the germline V gene lists SGHTA and FQGNSA. V has 1 base trimmed and J has 7 bases trimmed; junction bases matching no gene number 6. CDR3 length: 16 amino acids, cysteine to phenylalanine. Only the CDR3 part of the read is kept: 48 bases, read in frame from the first base.